Listed below are T cell receptor beta chains from one sample, sequenced in a study of molecular identifiers for immune sequencing clone quantification. TCRdb re-called the PCR reads through MiXCR, storing one row per CDR3 protein. The repertoire holds around 70,000 distinct CDR3 sequences, about 18% seen once, with about 1.6% in the top ten. The material sequenced was naive CD8+ T cells from blood, with Jurkat cell RNA spiked in. These receptors were collected from a human donor in good health. Some libraries in this study had Jurkat cell RNA spiked in. Both conserved end residues are part of each CDR3. D genes are given only for firm matches. Clone size is stated in some rows and not others, as once, few, many or a class when expanded.

j_call v_call clone_size d_call cdr3_aa cdr3_nt
TRBJ2-4 TRBV12-3/TRBV12-4 many NA CASSPSAKNIQYF TGTGCCAGCAGCCCAAGTGCCAAAAACATTCAGTACTTC
TRBJ1-5 TRBV28 many NA CASSPGENQPQHF TGTGCCAGCAGTCCAGGGGAGAATCAGCCCCAGCATTTT
TRBJ2-2 TRBV7-9 many NA CASSFGGELFF TGTGCCAGCAGCTTCGGAGGGGAGCTGTTTTTT
TRBJ1-1 TRBV7-2 few NA CASSLAGGGTYTEAFF TGTGCCAGCAGCTTAGCCGGGGGTGGCACGTACACTGAAGCTTTCTTT
TRBJ2-7 TRBV20-1 few NA CSARDMSYEQYF TGCAGTGCTAGAGATATGTCCTACGAGCAGTACTTC
TRBJ2-3 TRBV29-1 many TRBD2 CSVERAGSGRSTDTQYF TGCAGCGTTGAAAGGGCTGGTAGCGGGAGGAGCACAGATACGCAGTATTTT
TRBJ1-3 TRBV7-2 many NA CASSYGITGNTIYF TGTGCCAGCAGCTACGGGATTACTGGAAACACCATATATTTT
TRBJ1-1 TRBV2 NA NA CASSELTGTPEAFF TGTGCCAGCAGTGAATTGACCGGGACACCAGAAGCTTTCTTT
TRBJ1-5 TRBV6-6 NA NA CASSKTVNNQPQHF TGTGCCAGCAGTAAGACAGTAAACAATCAGCCCCAGCATTTT
TRBJ1-2 TRBV29-1 many NA CSVEAGPYGYTF TGCAGCGTTGAAGCTGGGCCGTATGGCTACACCTTC
TRBJ2-7 TRBV28 many NA CASSLTAYEQYF TGTGCCAGCAGTTTAACAGCCTACGAGCAGTACTTC
TRBJ2-2 TRBV15 many NA CATSRVGVEELFF TGTGCCACCAGCAGAGTAGGTGTTGAGGAGCTGTTTTTT
TRBJ1-2 TRBV27 many NA CASSYTGNYGYTF TGTGCCAGCAGTTACACAGGGAATTATGGCTACACCTTC
TRBJ1-1 TRBV27 many NA CASSFRTNTEAFF TGTGCCAGCAGTTTTAGGACGAACACTGAAGCTTTCTTT
TRBJ2-7 TRBV24-1 NA NA CATKGKNSYEQYF TGTGCCACCAAGGGGAAGAACTCCTACGAGCAGTACTTC
TRBJ2-3 TRBV29-1 NA TRBD2 CGVWTRRDGIGRTDTRYF TGCGGCGTCTGGACTAGGAGGGACGGTATAGGCCGCACAGATACGCGGTATTTT
TRBJ2-5 TRBV2 NA NA CASISPGEETQYF TGTGCCAGCATCTCCCCGGGTGAAGAGACCCAGTACTTC